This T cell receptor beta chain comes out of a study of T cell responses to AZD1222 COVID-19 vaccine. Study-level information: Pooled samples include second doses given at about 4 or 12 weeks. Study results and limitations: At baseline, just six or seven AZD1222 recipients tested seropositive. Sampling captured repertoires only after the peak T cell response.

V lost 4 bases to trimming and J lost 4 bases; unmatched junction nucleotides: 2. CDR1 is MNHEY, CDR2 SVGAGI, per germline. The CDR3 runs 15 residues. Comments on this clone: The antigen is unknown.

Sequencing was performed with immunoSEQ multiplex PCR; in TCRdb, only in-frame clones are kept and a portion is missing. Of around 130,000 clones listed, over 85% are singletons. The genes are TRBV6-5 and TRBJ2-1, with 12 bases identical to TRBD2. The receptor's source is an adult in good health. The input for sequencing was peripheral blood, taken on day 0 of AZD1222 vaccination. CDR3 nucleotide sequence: TGTGCCAGCAGTTCGACTAGCGGGGGATACAATGAGCAGTTCTTC. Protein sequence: CASSSTSGGYNEQFF.